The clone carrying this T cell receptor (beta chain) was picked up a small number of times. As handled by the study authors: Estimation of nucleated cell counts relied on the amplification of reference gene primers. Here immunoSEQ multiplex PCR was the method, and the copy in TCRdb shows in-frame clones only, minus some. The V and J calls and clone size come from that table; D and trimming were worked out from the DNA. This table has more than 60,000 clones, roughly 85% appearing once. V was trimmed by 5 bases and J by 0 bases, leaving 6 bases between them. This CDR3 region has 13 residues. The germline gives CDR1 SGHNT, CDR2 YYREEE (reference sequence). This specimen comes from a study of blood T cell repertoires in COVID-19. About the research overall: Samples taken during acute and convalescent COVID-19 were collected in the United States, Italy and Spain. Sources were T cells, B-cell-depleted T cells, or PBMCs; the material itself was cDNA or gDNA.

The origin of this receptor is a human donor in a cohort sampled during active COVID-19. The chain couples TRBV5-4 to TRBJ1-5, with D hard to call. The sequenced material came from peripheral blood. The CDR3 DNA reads TGTGCCAGCAGTCCAGATAGCAATCAGCCCCAGCATTTT. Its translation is CASSPDSNQPQHF.